Listed here is a single TCR beta chain. Antigen: not known. Healthy Caucasians were all of the donors. The data belong to a study of identical twins. This CDR3 region has 14 residues. The ends lost 2 bases at V and 5 bases at J; junction bases unmatched: 7. The germline V gene has CDR1 SGDLS and CDR2 YYNGEE. TCRdb reprocessed the 5' RACE reads via MiXCR and lists one record per CDR3 protein. This table has 1.5 million to 2 million distinct CDR3 sequences, about 32% appearing once. Study findings and constraints: Without tracking the same donors, conclusions rested on cross-sectional statistical analysis.

This sequence originates from a newborn girl in good health. The rearrangement links TRBV9 to TRBJ2-7, with 7 nucleotides matching TRBD2. The sequencing input was cord blood. CDR3 DNA: TGTGCCAGCAGCGTGGGTGTGGGAGGGGACGAGCAGTACTTC. Residues: CASSVGVGGDEQYF.